This T cell receptor beta chain was found in a study of blood T cells in healthy people across ages. A second PCR of about 6 to 12 cycles used a sample-barcoded 5' primer and a J-beta primer mix. TCRdb recomputed calls from the 5' RACE reads with MiXCR, one row per CDR3 protein. In the table there are hundreds of thousands of distinct CDR3 sequences, about a fifth of which are singletons. V lost 6 bases to trimming and J lost 1 base, with 13 bases between them. The CDR3 loop spans 15 amino acids. CDR1 is ENHRY, CDR2 SYGVKD, per germline. The receptor's source is a man between 70 and 80 years old in good health. Specimen: blood. This chain uses TRBV10-3 with TRBJ1-3; D uncertain. The CDR3 region has the DNA TGTGCCATCAGGGATGGACGGTATTCTGGAAACACCATATATTTT. Translation: CAIRDGRYSGNTIYF.